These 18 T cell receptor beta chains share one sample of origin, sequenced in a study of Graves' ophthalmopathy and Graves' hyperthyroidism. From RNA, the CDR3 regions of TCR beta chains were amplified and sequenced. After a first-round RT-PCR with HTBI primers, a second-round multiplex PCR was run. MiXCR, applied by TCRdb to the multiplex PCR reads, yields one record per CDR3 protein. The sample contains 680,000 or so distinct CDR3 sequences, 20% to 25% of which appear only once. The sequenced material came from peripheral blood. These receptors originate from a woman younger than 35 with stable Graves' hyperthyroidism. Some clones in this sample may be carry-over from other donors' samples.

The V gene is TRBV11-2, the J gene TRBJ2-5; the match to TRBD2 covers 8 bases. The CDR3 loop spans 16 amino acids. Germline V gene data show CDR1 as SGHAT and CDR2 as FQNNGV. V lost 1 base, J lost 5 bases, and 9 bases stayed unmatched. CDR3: CASSLVVAGGAETQYF. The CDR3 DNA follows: TGTGCCAGCAGCTTAGTAGTAGCCGGGGGGGCTGAGACCCAGTACTTC.

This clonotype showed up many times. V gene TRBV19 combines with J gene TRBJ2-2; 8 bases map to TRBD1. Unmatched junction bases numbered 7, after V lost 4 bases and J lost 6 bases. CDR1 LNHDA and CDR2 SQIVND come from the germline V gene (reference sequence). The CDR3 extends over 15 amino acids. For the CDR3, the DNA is TGTGCCAGTAGTACGGACAGGGTCGGGTCCGGGGAGCTGTTTTTT. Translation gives CASSTDRVGSGELFF.

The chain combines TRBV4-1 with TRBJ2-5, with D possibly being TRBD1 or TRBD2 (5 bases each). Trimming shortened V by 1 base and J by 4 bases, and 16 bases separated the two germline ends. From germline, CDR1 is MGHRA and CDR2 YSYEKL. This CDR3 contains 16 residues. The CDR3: CASSQVGVRPGETQYF. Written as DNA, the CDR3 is TGCGCCAGCAGCCAAGTGGGGGTCAGGCCGGGAGAGACCCAGTACTTC.

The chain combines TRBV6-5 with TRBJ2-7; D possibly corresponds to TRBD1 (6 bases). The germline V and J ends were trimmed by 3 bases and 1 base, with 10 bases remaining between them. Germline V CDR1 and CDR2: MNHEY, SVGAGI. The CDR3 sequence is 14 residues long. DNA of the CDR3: TGTGCCAGCAGTTATATCGGACAGTCCTACGAGCAGTACTTC. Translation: CASSYIGQSYEQYF.

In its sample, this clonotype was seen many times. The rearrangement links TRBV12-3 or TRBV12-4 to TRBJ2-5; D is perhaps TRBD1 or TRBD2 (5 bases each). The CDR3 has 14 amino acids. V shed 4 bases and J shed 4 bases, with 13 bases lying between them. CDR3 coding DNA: TGTGCCAGCAGTTGGGGTCAGGGAGTAGAGACCCAGTACTTC. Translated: CASSWGQGVETQYF.

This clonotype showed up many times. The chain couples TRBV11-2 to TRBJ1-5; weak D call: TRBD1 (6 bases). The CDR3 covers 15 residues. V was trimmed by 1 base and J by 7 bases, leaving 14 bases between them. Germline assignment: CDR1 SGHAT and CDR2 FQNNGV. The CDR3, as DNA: TGTGCCAGCAGCTTAGGTGGGGGCGGCCTCCAGCCCCAGCATTTT. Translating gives CASSLGGGGLQPQHF.

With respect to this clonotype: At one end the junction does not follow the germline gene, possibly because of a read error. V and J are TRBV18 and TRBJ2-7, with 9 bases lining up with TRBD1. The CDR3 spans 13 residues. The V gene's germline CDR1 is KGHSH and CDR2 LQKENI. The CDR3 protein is CTSSPQGAREQYF. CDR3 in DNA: TGTACCAGCTCACCACAGGGGGCGAGGGAGCAGTACTTC.

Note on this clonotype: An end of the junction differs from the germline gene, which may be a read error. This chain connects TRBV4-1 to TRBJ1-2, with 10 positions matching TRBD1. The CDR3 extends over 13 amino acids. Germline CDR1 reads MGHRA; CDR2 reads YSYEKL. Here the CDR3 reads CASSQDLRGQGYF. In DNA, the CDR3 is TGCGCCAGCAGCCAAGATCTAAGGGGACAGGGGTACTTC.

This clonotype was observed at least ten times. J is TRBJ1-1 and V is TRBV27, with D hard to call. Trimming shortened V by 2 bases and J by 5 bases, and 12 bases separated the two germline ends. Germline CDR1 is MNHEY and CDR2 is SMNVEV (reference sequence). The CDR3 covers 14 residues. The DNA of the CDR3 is TGTGCCAGCAGTTTAGCCAGCGCCGGGACTGAAGCTTTCTTT. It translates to CASSLASAGTEAFF.

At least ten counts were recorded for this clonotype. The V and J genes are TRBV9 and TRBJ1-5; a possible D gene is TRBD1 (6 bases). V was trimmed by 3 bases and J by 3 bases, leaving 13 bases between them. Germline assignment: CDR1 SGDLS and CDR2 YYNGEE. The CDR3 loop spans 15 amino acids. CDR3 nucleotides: TGTGCCAGCAGCGGGGGTGCAGGGGTCAATCAGCCCCAGCATTTT. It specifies CASSGGAGVNQPQHF.

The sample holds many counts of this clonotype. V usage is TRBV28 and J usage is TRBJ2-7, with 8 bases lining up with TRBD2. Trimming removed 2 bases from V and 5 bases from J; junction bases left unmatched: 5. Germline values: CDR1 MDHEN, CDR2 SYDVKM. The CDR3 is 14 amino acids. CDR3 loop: CASSLGGRLDEQYF. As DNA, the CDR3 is TGTGCCAGCAGTTTAGGCGGGAGGCTCGACGAGCAGTACTTC.

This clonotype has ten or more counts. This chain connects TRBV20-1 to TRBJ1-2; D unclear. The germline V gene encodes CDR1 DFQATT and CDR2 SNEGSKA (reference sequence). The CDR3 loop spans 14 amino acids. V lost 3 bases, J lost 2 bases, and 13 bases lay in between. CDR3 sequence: CSASFSTGNYGYTF. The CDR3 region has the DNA TGCAGTGCTAGTTTTTCCACGGGGAACTATGGCTACACCTTC.

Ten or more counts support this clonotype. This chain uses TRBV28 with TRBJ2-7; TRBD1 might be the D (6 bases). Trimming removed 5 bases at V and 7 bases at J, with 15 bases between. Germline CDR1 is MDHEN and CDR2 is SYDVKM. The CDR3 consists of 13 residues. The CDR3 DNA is TGTGCCAGCAGTACCCCAGAGGGGGTTGAGCAGTACTTC. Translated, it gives CASSTPEGVEQYF.

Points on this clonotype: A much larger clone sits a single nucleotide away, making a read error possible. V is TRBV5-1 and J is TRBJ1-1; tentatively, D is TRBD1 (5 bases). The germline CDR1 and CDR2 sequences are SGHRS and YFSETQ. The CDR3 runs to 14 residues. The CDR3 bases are TGCGCCAGCAGGGTTACACAGGAGAACACTGAAGCTTGCTTT. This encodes CASRVTQENTEACF.

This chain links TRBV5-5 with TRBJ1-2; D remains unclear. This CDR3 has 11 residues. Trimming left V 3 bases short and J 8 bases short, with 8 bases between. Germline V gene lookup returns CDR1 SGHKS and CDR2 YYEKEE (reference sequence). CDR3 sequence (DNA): TGTGCCAGCAGCTCAGACGGGGGCTACACCTTC. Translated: CASSSDGGYTF.

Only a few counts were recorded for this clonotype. The CDR3 sequence: CATSRVPGLTGELFF. In DNA, the CDR3 is TGTGCCACCAGCAGAGTGCCCGGACTCACCGGGGAGCTGTTTTTT. The J gene is TRBJ2-2, the V gene TRBV15, with a weak D call TRBD2 (5 bases). The CDR3 spans 15 residues. Trimming took 1 base from V and 4 from J, leaving 10 bases between them. CDR1 and CDR2 from the germline V gene are LNHNV and YYDKDF (reference sequence).

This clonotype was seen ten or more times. Here the CDR3 DNA reads TGTGCCAGCAGCCCCACCGGGAGGCGGGATCAGCCCCAGCATTTT. The encoded protein is CASSPTGRRDQPQHF. The chain links TRBV7-2 to TRBJ1-5, with D hard to call. Germline V gives CDR1 SGHTA, CDR2 FQGNSA. The CDR3 is 15 residues long. Trimming pared 5 bases from V and 5 bases from J, leaving 16 bases between.

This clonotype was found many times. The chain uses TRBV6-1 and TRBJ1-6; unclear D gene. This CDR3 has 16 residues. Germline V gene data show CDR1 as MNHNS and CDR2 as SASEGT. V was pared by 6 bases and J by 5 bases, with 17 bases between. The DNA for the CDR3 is TGTGCCAGCAGCCCCCTCGGCGGGCTCGATAATTCACCCCTCCACTTT. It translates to CASSPLGGLDNSPLHF.